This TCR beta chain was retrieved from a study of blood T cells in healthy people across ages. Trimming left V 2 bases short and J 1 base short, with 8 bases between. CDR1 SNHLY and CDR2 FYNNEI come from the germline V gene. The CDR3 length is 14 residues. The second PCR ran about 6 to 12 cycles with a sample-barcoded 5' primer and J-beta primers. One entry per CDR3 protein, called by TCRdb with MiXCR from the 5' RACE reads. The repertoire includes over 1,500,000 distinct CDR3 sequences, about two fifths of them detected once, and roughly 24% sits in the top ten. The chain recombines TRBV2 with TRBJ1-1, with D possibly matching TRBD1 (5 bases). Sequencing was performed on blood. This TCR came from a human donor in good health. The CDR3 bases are TGTGCCAGCAGTGAAAGACAGCAGAACACTGAAGCTTTCTTT. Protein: CASSERQQNTEAFF.